This T cell receptor (beta chain) was documented in a study of blood T cell repertoires in COVID-19 (dated by TCRdb to about 2020). In terms of the full investigation: Collaborator samples came from the United States, Italy and Spain and covered acute and convalescent phases of COVID-19. The material from the prospective study consisted of cDNA or gDNA derived from T cells, B-cell-depleted T cells, or PBMCs. Samples were obtained from the ongoing ImmuneRACE study (first 160 participants) and from over a thousand subjects provided by 6 global collaborators. Where HLA class I and class II types were available, the types were taken from metadata supplied by the sample provider, not from assay-based typing. A freely available public database, intended as a resource for researchers studying the immune response to SARS-CoV-2, is where the repertoires were released. A de-identified subject ID, COVID-19 status, age in years and sex were almost always included in the sample metadata. The dataset comprised deeply sampled blood TCRbeta repertoires from subjects exposed to, actively infected with, or recovered from COVID-19.

Notes on this clone: No antigen is known for it. No base quality values were provided; no much bigger clone lies one nucleotide off.

Trimmed from V: 7 bases; trimmed from J: 1 base; junction bases lacking a gene match: 12. The germline V gene gives CDR1 as MGHRA and CDR2 as YSYEKL. There are 16 amino acids in the CDR3, from cysteine to phenylalanine inclusive. Left in the record is the CDR3 DNA by itself, 48 bases read in frame from the first base. TCRbeta CDR3 regions were amplified from genomic DNA using the immunoSEQ Assay, a bias-controlled multiplex PCR. The source study handled its data this way. The number of nucleated cells in each sample was estimated by amplification of reference gene primers within the assay. To quantify the absolute abundance of each unique TCRbeta CDR3 rearrangement, sequence reads were collapsed and filtered. Productive Simpson clonality was computed per sample as the square root of Simpson's diversity index over productive rearrangements. TCRdb's version of the immuneACCESS table is confined to in-frame rearrangements and falls short of the full clone set. An unresolved V gene accounts for under half of the shortfall where checked; the remainder is of unknown origin. The DNA was the basis for D and trimming; V, J and clone size are from that table. For this sample the table gives 75,000 to 100,000 clones, of which around 80% were detected only once. The biggest ten clones account for around a fifth of the sample.

The collaborating institutions used their own protocols to collect whole blood in K2EDTA tubes. For TCRbeta analysis, collaborators shipped samples in one of three forms: frozen whole blood, isolated PBMCs, or DNA extracted from either of those sample types. General findings and caveats noted by the study authors: The quantity of clinical and demographic metadata differed by source and by participant and was supplied without curation.

The V gene is TRBV4-1 and the J gene is TRBJ1-1; TRBD1 fits 7 bases in the junction. This clonotype was obtained from a human donor in a cohort sampled during active COVID-19. The material sequenced was peripheral blood. The CDR3 region reads CASTLSRTGENTEAFF. Here is the DNA: TGCGCCAGCACCCTCAGTCGAACAGGGGAGAACACTGAAGCTTTCTTT.